A single sample gave rise to the 27 T cell receptor beta chains below, sequenced in a study of shared clonotypes between healthy human individuals. Some clones are missing from TCRdb's copy, which holds only in-frame ones; the method was immunoSEQ multiplex PCR. The table lists about 690,000 clones, 90% of them singletons. Material: memory CD8+ T cells from PBMCs. Noted subset: CD45RO+ cells pooled with CCR7-negative TemRA cells. The source of these receptors is a man between 18 and 29 years old in good health. Some clones in this sample may be carry-over from other donors' samples.

The chain has TRBV28 and TRBJ2-7; 10 bases align to TRBD1. Germline V gene sequence: CDR1 MDHEN, CDR2 SYDVKM. The CDR3 contains 16 residues. Trimming cost V 3 bases and J 6 bases; bases outside gene matches: 11. CDR3 sequence (DNA): TGTGCCAGCAGTTTTGGTAAGGTGACAGGGGGCGGCGAGCAGTACTTC. Encoded protein: CASSFGKVTGGGEQYF.

The chain carries TRBV7-9 and TRBJ2-5, with D perhaps matching TRBD2 (6 bases). Trimming removed 2 bases at V and 11 bases at J, with 12 bases between. Germline CDR1 reads SEHNR; CDR2 reads FQNEAQ (reference sequence). The CDR3 has 12 amino acids. The CDR3 loop is CASSLMGEEQYF. The CDR3 DNA sequence: TGTGCCAGCAGCTTAATGGGGGAGGAACAGTACTTC.

The V call is TRBV7-9, the J call TRBJ1-2, with D possibly TRBD1 on 5 matching bases. The CDR3 is 16 amino acids. Per the germline V gene, CDR1 is SEHNR and CDR2 is FQNEAQ (reference sequence). The ends were cut back, 1 base at V and 4 bases at J, with 16 bases in the middle. The CDR3: CASSLEAGRGGYGYTF. CDR3 in DNA: TGTGCCAGCAGCTTAGAAGCCGGTAGGGGTGGCTATGGCTACACCTTC. The whole variable domain, filled in from reference TRBV7-9 and TRBJ1-2, reads DTGVSQNPRHKITKRGQNVTFRCDPISEHNRLYWYRQTLGQGPEFLTYFQNEAQLEKSRLLSDRFSAERPKGSFSTLEIQRTEQGDSAMYLCASSLEAGRGGYGYTFGSGTRLTVV.

The genes are TRBV27 and TRBJ1-1; weak D call: TRBD1 (6 bases). The V end lost 3 bases, the J end lost 4 bases, and 9 bases lay between the germline ends. The CDR3 totals 13 residues. CDR1 MNHEY and CDR2 SMNVEV come from the germline V gene (reference sequence). CDR3 in DNA: TGTGCCAGCAGTTTCGGGGGCGTCACTGAAGCTTTCTTT. Residues: CASSFGGVTEAFF.

This rearrangement joins TRBV10-3 to TRBJ2-5; possibly TRBD1 for D (5 bases). This CDR3 has 12 residues. V lost 8 bases, J lost 1 base, and 8 bases lay in between. Germline V CDR1 and CDR2: ENHRY, SYGVKD. The CDR3: CAIQDSQETQYF. The CDR3 nucleotides read TGTGCCATCCAAGACAGCCAAGAGACCCAGTACTTC.

This chain joins TRBV15 and TRBJ2-7, with 8 positions matching TRBD1. This CDR3 is 15 amino acids long. The germline V gene has CDR1 LNHNV and CDR2 YYDKDF (reference sequence). The J segment lost 3 bases and the V segment lost 0 bases, leaving 4 bases of the junction unmatched. In DNA form, the CDR3 reads TGTGCCACCAGCAGAGAACAGGGGGACCACTACGAGCAGTACTTC. Amino acids: CATSREQGDHYEQYF. The complete variable domain, with remaining parts taken from reference TRBV15 and TRBJ2-7, reads DAMVIQNPRYQVTQFGKPVTLSCSQTLNHNVMYWYQQKSSQAPKLLFHYYDKDFNNEADTPDNFQSRRPNTSFCFLDIRSPGLGDTAMYLCATSREQGDHYEQYFGPGTRLTVT.

V gene TRBV28 combines with J gene TRBJ1-4; possible D gene TRBD1, 5 bases. This CDR3 has 17 residues. Trimming stripped 3 bases from V and 2 bases from J, with 16 bases between. Germline V CDR1 and CDR2: MDHEN, SYDVKM. The DNA for the CDR3 is TGTGCCAGCAGTTTGTTCCGGGGGGAATTGACTAATGAAAAACTGTTTTTT. Its protein is CASSLFRGELTNEKLFF.

The chain recombines TRBV7-9 with TRBJ1-1; D call uncertain. This CDR3 has 11 residues. V lost 3 bases and J 7 bases, leaving 6 bases between the germline ends. Germline V CDR1 and CDR2: SEHNR, FQNEAQ (reference sequence). This chain's CDR3 is CASSLIIEAFF. The CDR3 region has the DNA TGTGCCAGCAGCTTGATCATTGAAGCTTTCTTT. Complete variable domain (other parts from reference TRBV7-9 and TRBJ1-1): DTGVSQNPRHKITKRGQNVTFRCDPISEHNRLYWYRQTLGQGPEFLTYFQNEAQLEKSRLLSDRFSAERPKGSFSTLEIQRTEQGDSAMYLCASSLIIEAFFGQGTRLTVV.

The V gene is TRBV28, the J gene TRBJ2-7; D is uncertain. V shed 2 bases and J shed 2 bases, with 13 bases lying between them. The CDR3 loop spans 15 amino acids. Germline V gene lookup returns CDR1 MDHEN and CDR2 SYDVKM. In DNA form, the CDR3 reads TGTGCCAGCAGTTTAGGGCGCGGCGGCCCCTACGAGCAGTACTTC. This gives the protein CASSLGRGGPYEQYF.

The chain joins TRBV14 to TRBJ2-2, with D maybe TRBD1 (6 bases). The CDR3 runs 15 residues. Germline loops: CDR1 SGHDN, CDR2 FVKESK. V dropped 4 bases and J dropped 8 bases, with 17 bases sitting between them. The CDR3 spells CASSPSDRVEGELFF. CDR3 nucleotides: TGTGCCAGCAGCCCCTCGGACAGAGTTGAGGGGGAGCTGTTTTTT.

The chain recombines TRBV28 with TRBJ2-7; 13 bases line up with TRBD2. This CDR3 comprises 18 residues. Germline V CDR1 and CDR2: MDHEN, SYDVKM. The J segment lost 0 bases and the V segment lost 3 bases, leaving 8 bases of the junction unmatched. The CDR3 DNA sequence: TGTGCCAGCAGTTTGAGACTAGCGGGAGGAATAACCTCCTACGAGCAGTACTTC. Its protein is CASSLRLAGGITSYEQYF.

V is TRBV7-9 and J is TRBJ1-2; the D gene is possibly TRBD1 (5 bases). Germline CDR1 and CDR2: SEHNR and FQNEAQ (reference sequence). CDR3 length: 14 residues. V lost 4 bases, J lost 6 bases, and 15 bases lay in between. CDR3 amino acids: CASSSLGTLDGYTF. In DNA form, the CDR3 reads TGTGCCAGCAGCTCCCTCGGGACTTTAGATGGCTACACCTTC.

The rearrangement uses TRBV6-6 and TRBJ2-5, with TRBD2 identical over 15 bases. CDR1 is MNHNY and CDR2 is SVGAGI in the germline V gene (reference sequence). V dropped 11 bases and J dropped 6; count of bases not matched to a gene: 4. This CDR3 is 13 amino acids long. CDR3 nucleotide sequence: TGTGCCGTCGGGACTAGCGGGGGGAAGACCCAGTACTTC. It translates to CAVGTSGGKTQYF.

This clone was observed a single time. This chain connects TRBV19 to TRBJ1-1; no reliable D call. Trimming removed 3 bases from V and 1 base from J, with 6 bases in between. The CDR3 runs 13 residues. Looked up from germline, CDR1 is LNHDA and CDR2 is SQIVND (reference sequence). The DNA for the CDR3 is TGTGCCAGTAGTATCAACCAGAACACTGAAGCTTTCTTT. Translating it yields CASSINQNTEAFF.

The V and J genes are TRBV4-2 and TRBJ1-1; D perhaps matches TRBD1 (5 bases). Trimming stripped 0 bases from V and 3 bases from J, with 11 bases between. The CDR3 is 15 residues long. Germline values: CDR1 LGHNA, CDR2 YNFKEQ. The CDR3 DNA is TGTGCCAGCAGCCAAGATTGGGGCCCGTACACTGAAGCTTTCTTT. Its translation: CASSQDWGPYTEAFF.

The chain carries TRBV7-9 and TRBJ2-3; D may be TRBD2 (6 bases). From germline, CDR1 is SEHNR and CDR2 FQNEAQ (reference sequence). Trimming cost V 3 bases and J 0 bases, with 19 bases left between them. CDR3 length: 18 residues. CDR3 sequence reads: CASSFPSGGTRSTDTQYF. As DNA, the CDR3 is TGTGCCAGCAGCTTCCCCTCCGGCGGGACTCGGAGCACAGATACGCAGTATTTT.

This chain uses TRBV6-5 with TRBJ1-3; D remains ambiguous. The CDR3 extends over 16 amino acids. Germline CDR1 and CDR2: MNHEY and SVGAGI. Deletions cut 0 bases from V and 0 bases from J, with 9 bases between. CDR3 DNA: TGTGCCAGCAGTTACTCGGTCGCCAGCTCTGGAAACACCATATATTTT. Its protein product is CASSYSVASSGNTIYF.

The V gene is TRBV7-2, the J gene TRBJ2-7; 10 nucleotides agree with TRBD2. Germline trimming cut 2 bases from V and 6 bases from J; bases unmatched to any gene: 10. Germline V gene lookup returns CDR1 SGHTA and CDR2 FQGNSA. This CDR3 region has 16 residues. CDR3 residues: CASSLIPAGGPGEQYF. CDR3 nucleotide sequence: TGTGCCAGCAGCTTAATTCCAGCGGGAGGGCCTGGCGAGCAGTACTTC.

The chain has TRBV9 and TRBJ2-3; possible D gene TRBD1, 6 bases. CDR1 is SGDLS and CDR2 is YYNGEE in the germline V gene. With 7 bases removed from V and 4 bases from J, the gap between germline ends came to 19 bases. This CDR3 spans 15 amino acids. CDR3 loop: CASGKQGYQADTQYF. The CDR3 DNA reads TGTGCCAGCGGGAAACAGGGATATCAGGCAGATACGCAGTATTTT. The variable domain in full, with the rest retrieved from reference TRBV9 and TRBJ2-3, is DSGVTQTPKHLITATGQRVTLRCSPRSGDLSVYWYQQSLDQGLQFLIQYYNGEERAKGNILERFSAQQFPDLHSELNLSSLELGDSALYFCASGKQGYQADTQYFGPGTRLTVL.

With respect to this clone: This same CDR3 is encoded by further DNA sequences in the sample. The genes are TRBV28 and TRBJ1-1; D is undetermined. The CDR3 is 13 amino acids. The V and J ends lost 2 bases and 2 bases respectively, with 6 bases between them. The germline V gene encodes CDR1 MDHEN and CDR2 SYDVKM. CDR3 region: CASSLKSNTEAFF. The CDR3 nucleotides read TGTGCCAGCAGTTTAAAGTCAAACACTGAAGCTTTCTTT. The whole variable domain, remainder taken from reference TRBV28 and TRBJ1-1, is DVKVTQSSRYLVKRTGEKVFLECVQDMDHENMFWYRQDPGLGLRLIYFSYDVKMKEKGDIPEGYSVSREKKERFSLILESASTNQTSMYLCASSLKSNTEAFFGQGTRLTVV.

The chain joins TRBV7-9 to TRBJ2-3, with 12 bases that match TRBD2. Germline assignment: CDR1 SEHNR and CDR2 FQNEAQ (reference sequence). The J segment lost 5 bases and the V segment lost 2 bases, leaving 11 bases of the junction unmatched. The CDR3 contains 18 residues. The CDR3 sequence is CASSLRFASGRAGDTQYF. In DNA form, the CDR3 reads TGTGCCAGCAGCTTACGGTTTGCTAGCGGGAGGGCGGGAGATACGCAGTATTTT.

This clone was picked up one time. The chain is built from TRBV10-2 and TRBJ2-1, with D uncertain. Looked up from germline, CDR1 is WSHSY and CDR2 is SAAADI. Trimming took off 8 bases at V and 8 bases at J, with 7 bases between the two ends. The CDR3 is 10 residues long. For the CDR3, the DNA is TGCGCCAGCGGACGGGATGAGCAGTTCTTC. Its protein product is CASGRDEQFF.

This chain's CDR3 is CASSLGVGSGNYSYEQYF. The CDR3 DNA reads TGTGCCAGCAGCTTAGGGGTCGGTAGCGGAAACTACTCCTACGAGCAGTACTTC. This chain connects TRBV7-3 to TRBJ2-7, with D possibly being TRBD2 (6 bases). This CDR3 is 18 amino acids long. Germline CDR1 SGHTA, CDR2 FQGTGA. The V end was cut by 2 bases, the J end by 0 bases, with 20 bases between.

This clone appeared a few times. Other DNA sequences within the sample encode an identical CDR3. The chain has TRBV15 and TRBJ1-5, with D uncertain. This CDR3 has 12 amino acids. The germline CDR1 and CDR2 sequences are LNHNV and YYDKDF (reference sequence). Trimming left V 4 bases short and J 1 base short, with 2 bases between. CDR3 nucleotide sequence: TGTGCCACCAGCAACAGCAATCAGCCCCAGCATTTT. As protein: CATSNSNQPQHF.

V and J are TRBV9 and TRBJ2-3; no reliable D call. This CDR3 region has 15 residues. V was cut by 0 bases and J by 3 bases, with 11 bases left in between. Germline V gene data show CDR1 as SGDLS and CDR2 as YYNGEE. The DNA for the CDR3 is TGTGCCAGCAGCGTAGGAGGTAGCCCAACAGATACGCAGTATTTT. It translates to CASSVGGSPTDTQYF.

The rearrangement joins TRBV9 to TRBJ2-3; 9 bases line up with TRBD1. Germline loops: CDR1 SGDLS, CDR2 YYNGEE. The CDR3 extends over 17 amino acids. Germline trimming cut 3 bases from V and 1 base from J; bases unmatched to any gene: 9. CDR3 sequence reads: CASSEGNRGQGTDTQYF. The CDR3 DNA reads as TGTGCCAGCAGCGAGGGGAACAGGGGGCAGGGCACAGATACGCAGTATTTT. The full variable domain, rest sourced from reference TRBV9 and TRBJ2-3, is DSGVTQTPKHLITATGQRVTLRCSPRSGDLSVYWYQQSLDQGLQFLIQYYNGEERAKGNILERFSAQQFPDLHSELNLSSLELGDSALYFCASSEGNRGQGTDTQYFGPGTRLTVL.

The rearrangement uses TRBV6-5 and TRBJ2-3; 12 bases are a match to TRBD2. CDR1 is MNHEY and CDR2 is SVGAGI in the germline V gene. The CDR3 totals 14 residues. Trimming removed 5 bases from V and 7 bases from J; junction bases left unmatched: 4. The DNA for the CDR3 is TGTGCCAGCAGTCCGGGACTAGCGGGCAATACGCAGTATTTT. Its translation: CASSPGLAGNTQYF.